The present TCR beta chain was sequenced within a study of blood T cell repertoires in COVID-19. Study details: Sites in the United States, Italy and Spain provided acute and convalescent COVID-19 samples.

Per the original data handling: Researchers report that nucleated cell counts were estimated from reference gene primer amplification. Data came from immunoSEQ multiplex PCR; TCRdb stores just in-frame clones and leaves some out. The V and J calls and clone size were taken over from that table, and D and trimming were inferred from the DNA. The sample has over 200,000 clones, about 85% seen once. Germline CDR1 is SEHNR and CDR2 is FQNEAQ (reference sequence). The V end was cut by 4 bases, the J end by 0 bases, with 7 bases between. This CDR3 has 14 residues. This TCR was sampled from a woman of 80 years or more with acute or convalescent COVID-19. Sequencing was carried out using peripheral blood. The rearrangement uses TRBV7-9 and TRBJ1-5; D is possibly TRBD1 (6 bases). The CDR3 spells CASSSGDSNQPQHF. The CDR3 DNA reads TGTGCCAGCAGCTCAGGGGATAGCAATCAGCCCCAGCATTTT.